A selection of T cell receptor beta chains follows, all from one sample in a study of cytomegalovirus exposure and HLA in healthy donors. Libraries were prepared by immunoSEQ multiplex PCR; TCRdb keeps only in-frame clonotypes and omits some of them. The sample records 150,000 to 200,000 clones, about 86% being singletons. The sequencing sample was made of PBMCs. These receptors came from a young woman in good health and CMV-seronegative. Both conserved end residues are part of each CDR3. The D gene is left open where the match is weak. Size is omitted from some rows. Given values are once, few, many or a class for expanded clones.

v_call	clone_size	d_call	j_call	cdr3_aa	cdr3_nt
TRBV19	.	.	TRBJ1-1	CASSSLFPLRVPNTEAFF	TGTGCCAGTAGTTCCCTCTTTCCTCTCAGGGTCCCGAACACTGAAGCTTTCTTT
TRBV14	.	.	TRBJ1-1	CASSHFQGPTEAFF	TGTGCCAGCAGCCACTTCCAGGGGCCCACTGAAGCTTTCTTT
TRBV7-8	.	TRBD2	TRBJ2-7	CASSDQWEGLGEQYF	TGTGCCAGCAGCGATCAGTGGGAGGGCCTGGGCGAGCAGTACTTC
TRBV27	.	TRBD1	TRBJ1-1	CASSISQGAGEAFF	TGTGCCAGCAGTATCTCACAGGGGGCTGGGGAAGCTTTCTTT
TRBV2	.	TRBD1	TRBJ2-2	CASKGTENTGELFF	TGTGCCAGCAAGGGGACAGAGAACACCGGGGAGCTGTTTTTT
TRBV28	few	TRBD1	TRBJ1-1	CASGVLGQATEAFF	TGTGCCAGCGGGGTTTTAGGACAGGCCACTGAAGCTTTCTTT
TRBV9	.	.	TRBJ2-3	CASSVASARTDTQYF	TGTGCCAGCAGCGTAGCAAGCGCCCGTACAGATACGCAGTATTTT
TRBV7-9	.	.	TRBJ2-1	CASSSSSPRSYNEQFF	TGTGCCAGCAGCTCCTCTAGCCCCCGCTCCTACAATGAGCAGTTCTTC
TRBV10-3	.	.	TRBJ2-7	CAISEGRSYEQYF	TGTGCCATCAGTGAGGGCAGGTCCTACGAGCAGTACTTC
TRBV27	.	TRBD2	TRBJ2-7	CASARRGVYEQYF	TGTGCCAGCGCCCGGCGGGGGGTCTACGAGCAGTACTTC
TRBV6-1	.	.	TRBJ2-7	CASSNRVDLEQYF	TGTGCCAGCAGTAACAGGGTTGATTTGGAGCAGTACTTC
TRBV5-1	.	TRBD1	TRBJ1-5	CASSRTGDQPQHF	TGCGCCAGCAGCAGGACAGGGGATCAGCCCCAGCATTTT